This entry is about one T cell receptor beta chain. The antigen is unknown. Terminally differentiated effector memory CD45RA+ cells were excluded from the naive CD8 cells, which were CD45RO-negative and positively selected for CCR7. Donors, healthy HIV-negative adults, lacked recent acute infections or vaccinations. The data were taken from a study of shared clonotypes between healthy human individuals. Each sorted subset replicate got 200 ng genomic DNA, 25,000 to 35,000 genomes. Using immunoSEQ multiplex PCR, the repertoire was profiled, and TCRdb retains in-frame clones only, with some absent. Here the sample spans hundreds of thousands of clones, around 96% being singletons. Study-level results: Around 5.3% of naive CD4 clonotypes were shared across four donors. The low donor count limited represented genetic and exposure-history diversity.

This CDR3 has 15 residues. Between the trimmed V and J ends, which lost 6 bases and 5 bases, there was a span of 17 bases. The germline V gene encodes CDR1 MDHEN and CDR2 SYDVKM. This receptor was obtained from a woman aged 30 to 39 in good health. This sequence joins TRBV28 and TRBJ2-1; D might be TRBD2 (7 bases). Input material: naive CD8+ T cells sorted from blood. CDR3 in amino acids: CASRTPRGGHNEQFF. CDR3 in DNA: TGTGCCAGCAGGACGCCTAGGGGGGGCCACAATGAGCAGTTCTTC. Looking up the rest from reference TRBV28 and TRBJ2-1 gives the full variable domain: DVKVTQSSRYLVKRTGEKVFLECVQDMDHENMFWYRQDPGLGLRLIYFSYDVKMKEKGDIPEGYSVSREKKERFSLILESASTNQTSMYLCASRTPRGGHNEQFFGPGTRLTVL.